Following are 25 T cell receptor beta chains from one sample sequenced in a study of blood T cell repertoires in COVID-19. Profiled with immunoSEQ multiplex PCR; TCRdb holds only in-frame clones, not every one. The data contain 100,000 to 120,000 clones, 70% to 90% of them seen just once; the ten biggest clones take up approximately 4.8%. Sequenced input: peripheral blood. Receptor source: a human donor in a cohort sampled during active COVID-19.

This chain links TRBV7-8 with TRBJ2-5, with D tentatively TRBD2 (6 bases). CDR3 size: 14 residues. V was shortened by 3 bases and J by 1 base, with 9 bases between the two germline ends. Germline loops: CDR1 SGHVS, CDR2 FQNEAQ. CDR3 sequence: CASSFRGIQETQYF. DNA for the CDR3: TGTGCCAGCAGCTTTCGCGGGATCCAAGAGACCCAGTACTTC.

In its sample, this clone was seen once. The chain carries TRBV6-4 and TRBJ1-1; D is unresolved. The CDR3 sequence is 13 residues long. Trimming took off 4 bases at V and 4 bases at J, with 10 bases between the two ends. From germline, CDR1 is MRHNA and CDR2 SNTAGT. Written as DNA, the CDR3 is TGTGCCAGCAGTGCCGAGGGAGGCACTGAAGCTTTCTTT. Its protein is CASSAEGGTEAFF.

The CDR3 here is CASSTGGDEAFF. The CDR3 DNA is TGTGCCAGTAGTACCGGAGGGGATGAAGCTTTCTTT. This rearrangement joins TRBV19 to TRBJ1-1; a weak D match, TRBD1 (5 bases). The length of the CDR3 is 12 residues. Trimming left V 4 bases short and J 7 bases short, with 10 bases between. Germline assignment: CDR1 LNHDA and CDR2 SQIVND (reference sequence).

The rearrangement uses TRBV27 and TRBJ2-5; 9 bases align to TRBD1. The CDR3 is made up of 19 amino acids. Losses at the gene ends were 5 bases for V and 2 bases for J; bases not matched to a gene: 18. Germline loops: CDR1 MNHEY, CDR2 SMNVEV (reference sequence). CDR3 protein: CASSHLAGLDRGIQETQYF. The CDR3, as DNA: TGTGCCAGCAGTCACTTGGCCGGACTTGACAGGGGGATTCAAGAGACCCAGTACTTC.

This clone was observed a few times. The rearrangement links TRBV16 to TRBJ1-2, with 7 bases lining up with TRBD1. This CDR3 is 13 amino acids long. V was pared by 4 bases and J by 8 bases, with 7 bases of the junction left unmatched. CDR1 and CDR2 from the germline V gene are KGHSY and FQNENV. The CDR3 bases are TGTGCCAGCAGCCCGCGACAGGGTTTAGGCTACACCTTC. This sequence encodes CASSPRQGLGYTF.

This chain uses TRBV15 with TRBJ1-5; TRBD1 is a possible D gene (5 bases). This CDR3 has 15 amino acids. The V gene lost 3 bases and the J gene lost 5 bases, with 14 bases spanning the gap. Looked up from germline, CDR1 is LNHNV and CDR2 is YYDKDF (reference sequence). The CDR3 nucleotides read TGTGCCACCAGCAGCGCCCCGGGGGGACATCAGCCCCAGCATTTT. This codes for CATSSAPGGHQPQHF.

This clone showed up just once. This sequence joins TRBV12-5 and TRBJ2-1; 7 bases align to TRBD2. CDR3 length equals 13 residues. Germline V gene sequence: CDR1 LGHNT, CDR2 FRNRAP. Losses at the gene ends were 8 bases for V and 3 bases for J; bases not matched to a gene: 4. The CDR3 DNA sequence: TGTGCTAGTATCAGCGGGAACTACAATGAGCAGTTCTTC. It yields the protein CASISGNYNEQFF.

This chain joins TRBV5-1 and TRBJ1-6; D uncertain. The CDR3 spans 12 residues. V was cut by 4 bases and J by 7 bases, with 6 bases left in between. Germline V gene data show CDR1 as SGHRS and CDR2 as YFSETQ. The CDR3 protein is CASSVGNSPLHF. The DNA for the CDR3 is TGCGCCAGCAGCGTCGGGAATTCACCCCTCCACTTT.

The J gene is TRBJ2-3, the V gene TRBV7-3; TRBD2 matches at 7 bases. After removal of 0 bases from V and 3 bases from J, the junction contained 0 bases not matched to a gene. This CDR3 has 14 residues. Germline assignment: CDR1 SGHTA and CDR2 FQGTGA. CDR3 coding DNA: TGTGCCAGCAGCTTAACGCGGGAGACAGATACGCAGTATTTT. Its translation is CASSLTRETDTQYF.

This clone was seen a handful of times. This chain joins TRBV30 and TRBJ2-5; D ambiguous. CDR1 and CDR2 from the germline V gene are GTSNPN and SVGIG (reference sequence). This CDR3 is 13 amino acids long. Trimming shortened V by 1 base and J by 5 bases, and 11 bases separated the two germline ends. In nucleotides, the CDR3 is TGTGCCTGGAGTGGGTCAGCCGGGGAGACCCAGTACTTC. Translated, it gives CAWSGSAGETQYF.

The chain is built from TRBV6-6 and TRBJ1-5, with a weak D call TRBD1 (5 bases). Trimming shortened V by 6 bases and J by 5 bases, and 20 bases separated the two germline ends. The CDR3 loop spans 16 amino acids. CDR1 and CDR2 from the germline V gene are MNHNY and SVGAGI (reference sequence). The CDR3 here is CASSLALVGVDQPQHF. In DNA form, the CDR3 reads TGTGCCAGCAGCCTGGCCTTGGTAGGGGTAGATCAGCCCCAGCATTTT.

The V gene is TRBV27, the J gene TRBJ2-7; D may be TRBD2 (6 bases). The CDR3 is 12 amino acids. V shed 6 bases and J shed 6 bases, with 12 bases lying between them. Germline lookup yields CDR1 MNHEY and CDR2 SMNVEV (reference sequence). The CDR3 is CASRPAGGEQYF. CDR3 nucleotide sequence: TGTGCCAGCAGACCCGCCGGGGGCGAGCAGTACTTC.

The count of this clone is one. The chain recombines TRBV29-1 with TRBJ1-2, with D unresolved. Germline V CDR1 and CDR2: SQVTM, ANQGSEA. The CDR3 loop spans 10 amino acids. V lost 6 bases to trimming and J lost 3 bases, with 5 bases between them. As DNA, the CDR3 is TGCAGCGTGTTCGACTATGGCTACACCTTC. This translates into CSVFDYGYTF.

This chain links TRBV28 with TRBJ1-1, with D perhaps matching TRBD1 (6 bases). Trimming left V 6 bases short and J 1 base short, with 6 bases between. The CDR3 totals 12 residues. From germline, CDR1 is MDHEN and CDR2 SYDVKM. CDR3 protein: CASRGGNTEAFF. The CDR3 region has the DNA TGTGCCAGCAGAGGGGGGAACACTGAAGCTTTCTTT.

The genes are TRBV4-2 and TRBJ2-1; maybe TRBD2 (6 bases). This CDR3 comprises 14 residues. Trimming took 2 bases from V and 9 from J, leaving 14 bases between them. The germline gives CDR1 LGHNA, CDR2 YNFKEQ. CDR3 region: CASSQSPTRPEQFF. CDR3 DNA sequence: TGTGCCAGCAGCCAAAGCCCGACTAGACCTGAGCAGTTCTTC.

This chain joins TRBV5-4 and TRBJ2-5, with a tentative D call TRBD1 (6 bases). V was cut by 0 bases and J by 9 bases, with 18 bases left in between. Germline assignment: CDR1 SGHNT and CDR2 YYREEE (reference sequence). The CDR3 is made up of 15 amino acids. The CDR3 DNA reads as TGTGCCAGCAGCTTGGACTTTAACAGGGAAGGGGCCCAGTACTTC. It translates to CASSLDFNREGAQYF.

This chain links TRBV6-2 or TRBV6-3 with TRBJ2-7; TRBD2 might be the D (6 bases). Germline V gene lookup returns CDR1 MNHEY and CDR2 SVGEGT. The germline V and J ends were trimmed by 6 bases and 3 bases, with 21 bases remaining between them. The CDR3 loop spans 16 amino acids. CDR3 sequence reads: CASSTGLPASYYEQYF. CDR3 DNA sequence: TGTGCCAGCAGCACGGGACTCCCGGCATCCTACTACGAGCAGTACTTC.

This sequence joins TRBV3-1 (or the pseudogene TRBV3-2) and TRBJ1-3; the match to TRBD1 covers 8 bases. In germline, CDR1 is LGHDT, CDR2 YNNKEL (reference sequence). V was clipped by 4 bases and J by 8 bases; unmatched bases: 22. The CDR3 spans 19 residues. This CDR3 is CASSRLGGRGRLGADTIYF. The DNA of the CDR3 is TGTGCCAGCAGCCGACTCGGGGGCAGGGGGCGCCTCGGAGCGGACACCATATATTTT.

The genes are TRBV5-5 and TRBJ1-1, with D hard to call. From germline, CDR1 is SGHKS and CDR2 YYEKEE (reference sequence). V was trimmed by 4 bases and J by 1 base, leaving 14 bases between them. The CDR3 sequence is 15 residues long. DNA of the CDR3: TGTGCCAGCAGCGGTATCCCAGGCTCGAACACTGAAGCTTTCTTT. Its protein product is CASSGIPGSNTEAFF.

The chain links TRBV19 to TRBJ1-2; no clear D gene. The CDR3 extends over 14 amino acids. CDR1 and CDR2 (germline): LNHDA, SQIVND (reference sequence). Trimming removed 7 bases at V and 0 bases at J, with 12 bases between. CDR3 in amino acids: CASKNQAANYGYTF. DNA for the CDR3: TGTGCCAGTAAAAACCAGGCAGCTAACTATGGCTACACCTTC.

This chain links TRBV6-5 with TRBJ1-5; 11 positions match TRBD1. V was pared by 8 bases and J by 6 bases, with 9 bases of the junction left unmatched. The germline V gene has CDR1 MNHEY and CDR2 SVGAGI. The CDR3 sequence is 15 residues long. DNA of the CDR3: TGTGCCAGCCTCTCGGGACAGGGGGACAGTCAGCCCCAGCATTTT. Amino acid sequence: CASLSGQGDSQPQHF.

As DNA, the CDR3 is TGTGCCAGCAGCTCTCGAGTTTTCGGACAGGGCGAGTACTATGGCTACACCTTC. Residues: CASSSRVFGQGEYYGYTF. The chain links TRBV7-2 to TRBJ1-2, with 8 positions matching TRBD1. Per the germline V gene, CDR1 is SGHTA and CDR2 is FQGNSA. The CDR3 contains 18 residues. V gave up 4 bases and J gave up 3 bases; unmatched junction bases: 16.

The V and J genes are TRBV15 and TRBJ1-6, with D perhaps TRBD1 (6 bases). This CDR3 is 13 amino acids long. The germline V gene encodes CDR1 LNHNV and CDR2 YYDKDF (reference sequence). V lost 5 bases and J lost 10, with 12 bases in between. The CDR3 sequence is CATSSRTASPLHF. The CDR3 nucleotides are TGTGCCACCAGCTCCCGGACAGCCTCACCCCTCCACTTT.

This chain uses TRBV28 with TRBJ1-1; maybe TRBD1 (5 bases). The CDR3 covers 14 residues. Germline V gene lookup returns CDR1 MDHEN and CDR2 SYDVKM. Between the trimmed V and J ends, which lost 3 bases and 5 bases, there was a span of 13 bases. The CDR3 DNA sequence: TGTGCCAGCAGTTTCATTCGAAGGGGAACTGAAGCTTTCTTT. It is translated as CASSFIRRGTEAFF.

Only a few counts were recorded for this clone. The chain couples TRBV18 to TRBJ2-2, with 7 bases identical to TRBD2. Germline values: CDR1 KGHSH, CDR2 LQKENI. There are 16 residues in the CDR3. V was pared by 3 bases and J by 3 bases, with 7 bases of the junction left unmatched. Written as DNA, the CDR3 is TGTGCCAGCTCACCGAGGCGGGAGACGGACACCGGGGAGCTGTTTTTT. Translated, it gives CASSPRRETDTGELFF.